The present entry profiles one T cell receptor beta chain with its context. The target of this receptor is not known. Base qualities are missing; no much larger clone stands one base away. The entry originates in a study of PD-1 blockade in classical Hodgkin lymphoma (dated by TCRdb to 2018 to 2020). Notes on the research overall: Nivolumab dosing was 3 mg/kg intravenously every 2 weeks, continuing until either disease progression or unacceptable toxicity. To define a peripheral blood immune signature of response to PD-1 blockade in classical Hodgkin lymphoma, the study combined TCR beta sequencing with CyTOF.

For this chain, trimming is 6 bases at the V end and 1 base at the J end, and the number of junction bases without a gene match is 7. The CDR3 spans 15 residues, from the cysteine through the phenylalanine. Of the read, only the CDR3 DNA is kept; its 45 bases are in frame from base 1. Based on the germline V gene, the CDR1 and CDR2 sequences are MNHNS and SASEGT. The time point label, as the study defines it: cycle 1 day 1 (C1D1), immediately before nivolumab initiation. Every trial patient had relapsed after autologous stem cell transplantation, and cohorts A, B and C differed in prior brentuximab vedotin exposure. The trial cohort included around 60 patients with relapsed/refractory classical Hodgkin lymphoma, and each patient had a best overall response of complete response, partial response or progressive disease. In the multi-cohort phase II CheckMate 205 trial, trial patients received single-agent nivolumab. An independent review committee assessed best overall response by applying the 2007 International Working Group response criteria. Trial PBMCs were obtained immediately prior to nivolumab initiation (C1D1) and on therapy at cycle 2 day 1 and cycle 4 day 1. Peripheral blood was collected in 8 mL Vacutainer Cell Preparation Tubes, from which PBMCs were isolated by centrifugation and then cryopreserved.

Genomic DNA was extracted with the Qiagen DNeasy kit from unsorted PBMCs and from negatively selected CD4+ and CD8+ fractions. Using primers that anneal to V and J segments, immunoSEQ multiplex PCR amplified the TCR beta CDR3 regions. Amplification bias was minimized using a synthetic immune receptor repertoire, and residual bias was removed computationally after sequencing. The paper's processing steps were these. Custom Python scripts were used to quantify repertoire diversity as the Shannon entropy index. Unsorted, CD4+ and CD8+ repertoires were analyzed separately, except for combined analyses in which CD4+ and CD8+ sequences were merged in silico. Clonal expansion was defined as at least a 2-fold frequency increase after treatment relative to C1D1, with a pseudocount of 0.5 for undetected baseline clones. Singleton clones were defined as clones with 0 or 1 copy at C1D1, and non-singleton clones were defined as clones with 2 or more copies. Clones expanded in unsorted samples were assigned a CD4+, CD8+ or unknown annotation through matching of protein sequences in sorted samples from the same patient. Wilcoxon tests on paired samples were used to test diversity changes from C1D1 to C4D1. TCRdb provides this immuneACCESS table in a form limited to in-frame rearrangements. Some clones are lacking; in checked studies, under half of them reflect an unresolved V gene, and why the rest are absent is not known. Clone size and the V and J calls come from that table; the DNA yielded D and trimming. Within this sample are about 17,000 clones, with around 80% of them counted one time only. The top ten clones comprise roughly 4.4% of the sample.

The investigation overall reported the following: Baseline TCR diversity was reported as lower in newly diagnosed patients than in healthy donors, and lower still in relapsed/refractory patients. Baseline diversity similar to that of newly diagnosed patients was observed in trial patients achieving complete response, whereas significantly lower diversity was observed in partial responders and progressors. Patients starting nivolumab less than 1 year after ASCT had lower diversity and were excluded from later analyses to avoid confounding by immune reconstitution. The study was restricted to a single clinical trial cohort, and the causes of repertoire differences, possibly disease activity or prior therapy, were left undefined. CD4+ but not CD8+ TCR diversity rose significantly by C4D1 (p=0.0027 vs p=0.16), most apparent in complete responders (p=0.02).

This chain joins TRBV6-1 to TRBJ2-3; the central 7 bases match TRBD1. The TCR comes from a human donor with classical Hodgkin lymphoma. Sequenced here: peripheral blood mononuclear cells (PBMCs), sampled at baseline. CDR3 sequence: CASRLGGAGTDTQYF. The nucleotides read TGTGCCAGCAGGTTAGGGGGCGCGGGCACAGATACGCAGTATTTT.